The rows below give T cell receptor beta chains drawn from one sample of a study of regulatory T cells in long-lasting Graves disease. Using its own MiXCR run on the multiplex PCR reads, TCRdb lists one record per CDR3 protein. The data contain under 350,000 distinct CDR3 sequences, 20% to 25% of them singletons. The specimen was peripheral blood mononuclear cells (PBMCs), collected when the disease was refractory, from a patient treated with antithyroid drugs. These receptors originate from a female donor with Graves disease. CDR3s include the opening cysteine and the closing phenylalanine or tryptophan. A D gene is named only where the DNA matches it firmly. Only some rows state a clone size, as once, few, many or a class for expanded clones.

abundance,v_gene,j_gene,d_gene,CDR3aa,CDR3nt
many,TRBV6-1,TRBJ1-5,NA,CASSSGDSNQPQHF,TGTGCCAGCAGCTCAGGGGACTCCAATCAGCCCCAGCATTTT
many,TRBV28,TRBJ1-2,NA,CASSPTGQLYGYTF,TGTGCCAGCAGTCCAACAGGGCAGCTCTATGGCTACACCTTC
few,TRBV20-1,TRBJ1-6,NA,CSARKAGDRRSYNSPLHF,TGCAGTGCTAGGAAGGCGGGAGATAGGAGGTCCTATAATTCACCCCTCCACTTT
NA,TRBV9,TRBJ2-5,NA,CASSLGPEEETQYF,TGTGCCAGCAGCTTGGGACCAGAGGAAGAGACCCAGTACTTC
few,TRBV10-3,TRBJ2-7,TRBD1,CAISRFDRADEQYF,TGTGCCATCAGTAGATTCGACAGGGCCGACGAGCAGTACTTC
NA,TRBV19,TRBJ2-1,NA,CASSIASNEQFF,TGTGCCAGTAGTATAGCGTCCAATGAGCAGTTCTTC
NA,TRBV18,TRBJ2-3,TRBD1,CASSRRQGAGDTQYF,TGTGCCAGCTCACGAAGACAGGGGGCGGGAGATACGCAGTATTTT
many,TRBV11-3,TRBJ2-5,NA,CASSAGLNGETQYF,TGTGCCAGCAGCGCGGGACTTAATGGGGAGACCCAGTACTTC
many,TRBV4-2,TRBJ2-2,NA,CASSQGTTNTGELFF,TGTGCCAGCAGCCAAGGGACAACGAACACCGGGGAGCTGTTTTTT
once,TRBV5-1,TRBJ2-4,NA,CASSGGTLSDAKNIQYF,TGTGCCAGCAGCGGAGGAACACTTTCTGATGCCAAAAACATTCAGTACTTC
NA,TRBV6-1,TRBJ2-1,TRBD2,CASSRGGFEFF,TGTGCCAGCAGCCGGGGGGGGTTCGAGTTCTTC
NA,TRBV7-2,TRBJ2-3,NA,CASRPLATDTQYF,TGTGCCAGCAGGCCTCTAGCGACAGATACGCAGTATTTT
many,TRBV12-3/TRBV12-4,TRBJ2-7,TRBD1,CASSLQGGSYEQYF,TGTGCCAGCAGTCTACAGGGGGGTTCCTACGAGCAGTACTTC
few,TRBV29-1,TRBJ2-7,NA,CSVEGGGSYEQYF,TGCAGCGTTGAAGGGGGTGGTTCGTACGAGCAGTACTTC
few,TRBV19,TRBJ1-1,NA,CASSIRAEAFF,TGTGCCAGTAGTATCAGGGCTGAAGCTTTCTTT
NA,TRBV9,TRBJ1-4,TRBD1,CASSNPGTGDEKLFF,TGTGCCAGCAGCAACCCCGGGACAGGGGATGAAAAACTGTTTTTT
many,TRBV7-2,TRBJ2-5,NA,CASSTRLVRETQYF,TGTGCCAGCAGCACCCGACTAGTTAGGGAGACCCAGTACTTC
NA,TRBV2,TRBJ1-2,NA,CASSVGQNYGYTF,TGTGCCAGCAGTGTTGGGCAGAACTATGGCTACACCTTC
NA,TRBV7-2,TRBJ2-7,TRBD1,CASSPNRGPYEQYF,TGTGCCAGCAGTCCCAACAGGGGGCCCTACGAGCAGTACTTC
many,TRBV7-8,TRBJ1-3,NA,CASSLGLGNTIYF,TGTGCCAGCAGCTTAGGGCTTGGAAACACCATATATTTT
NA,TRBV5-6,TRBJ2-7,NA,CASSDRSGASQYF,TGTGCCAGCAGCGACCGATCGGGGGCCTCTCAGTACTTC
NA,TRBV24-1,TRBJ2-5,NA,CATSAVMMETRYF,TGTGCCACCAGCGCCGTAATGATGGAGACCCGGTACTTC
NA,TRBV25-1,TRBJ1-4,NA,CASRGTRNEKLFF,TGTGCCAGCAGGGGGACGCGTAATGAAAAACTGTTTTTT
few,TRBV20-1,TRBJ1-1,NA,CSASSSWSSNTEAFF,TGCAGTGCTAGTTCTTCCTGGTCCAGTAACACTGAAGCTTTCTTT
NA,TRBV7-2,TRBJ2-7,NA,CASSLNRIQGTYFF,TGTGCCAGCAGCTTAAATCGGATACAAGGGACCTACTTCTTC
many,TRBV28,TRBJ2-2,TRBD2,CASRLAGAGTGELFF,TGTGCCAGCCGATTAGCGGGAGCCGGCACCGGGGAGCTGTTTTTT
few,TRBV6-2/TRBV6-3,TRBJ1-1,NA,CASRVVAEAFF,TGTGCCAGCAGGGTGGTGGCTGAAGCTTTCTTT
many,TRBV11-2,TRBJ2-7,TRBD1,CASSLRGTGSSQYF,TGTGCCAGCAGCTTAAGGGGGACAGGTTCATCGCAGTACTTC
many,TRBV27,TRBJ1-4,NA,CASGDRSGNEKLFF,TGTGCCAGCGGTGACAGGTCCGGCAATGAAAAACTGTTTTTT
many,TRBV9,TRBJ2-5,NA,CASSVDPRGETQYF,TGTGCCAGCAGCGTAGACCCCAGGGGAGAGACCCAGTACTTC
many,TRBV7-2,TRBJ2-7,TRBD2,CASSLRRMGLAESSYEQYF,TGTGCCAGCAGCTTAAGGCGTATGGGACTAGCGGAGAGCTCCTACGAGCAGTACTTC
NA,TRBV20-1,TRBJ2-1,TRBD2,CSARDQGLAGTEQFF,TGCAGTGCTAGAGATCAGGGACTAGCGGGAACTGAGCAGTTCTTC
few,TRBV7-2,TRBJ2-2,NA,CASSVRQPARGTGELFF,TGTGCCAGCAGCGTAAGACAGCCAGCAAGAGGCACCGGGGAGCTGTTTTTT